A selection of T cell receptor beta chains follows, all from one sample in a study of PD-1 blockade in classical Hodgkin lymphoma. Method: immunoSEQ multiplex PCR; TCRdb's copy keeps in-frame clones and lacks some. Found here are roughly 150,000 clones, 78% of them singletons; the top ten hold roughly 9.2%. This specimen consisted of peripheral blood mononuclear cells (PBMCs), obtained before the second cycle of nivolumab. The receptors originated from a human donor with classical Hodgkin lymphoma. CDR3s include the opening cysteine and the closing phenylalanine or tryptophan. D genes are given only for firm matches. Size values are once, few and many counts, or a class for expanded clones, and some rows have none.

clone_size: .
j_call: TRBJ2-7
v_call: TRBV7-9
d_call: .
cdr3_nt: TGTGCCAGCAGCTTAGCGCGGGGCGAGCAGTACTTC
cdr3_aa: CASSLARGEQYF

clone_size: .
j_call: TRBJ2-7
v_call: TRBV11-2
d_call: TRBD2
cdr3_nt: TGTGCCAGCACCCAGGGGGTAGCGGGGGCCTACGAGCAGTACTTC
cdr3_aa: CASTQGVAGAYEQYF

clone_size: .
j_call: TRBJ2-3
v_call: TRBV4-3
d_call: TRBD2
cdr3_nt: TGCGCCAGCAGCCATTACTATTCCCGACTAGCGGGCGACACAGATACGCAGTATTTT
cdr3_aa: CASSHYYSRLAGDTDTQYF

clone_size: once
j_call: TRBJ2-2
v_call: TRBV5-1
d_call: TRBD1
cdr3_nt: TGCGCCAGCAGCTCCAGGACAGGGGCGGGCGGGGAGCTGTTTTTT
cdr3_aa: CASSSRTGAGGELFF

clone_size: .
j_call: TRBJ2-1
v_call: TRBV7-9
d_call: TRBD2
cdr3_nt: TGTGCCAGCAGCTTAGCCGGGACTAGCTGGAATGAGCAGTTCTTC
cdr3_aa: CASSLAGTSWNEQFF

clone_size: few
j_call: TRBJ2-7
v_call: TRBV6-5
d_call: TRBD2
cdr3_nt: TGTGCCAGCAGTTACCCCACTAGCGGGAGTACCGAGCAGTACTTC
cdr3_aa: CASSYPTSGSTEQYF

clone_size: .
j_call: TRBJ1-6
v_call: TRBV7-2
d_call: .
cdr3_nt: TGTGCCAGCAGACTGGGGGGGCCGTCCTATAATTCACCCCTCCACTTT
cdr3_aa: CASRLGGPSYNSPLHF

clone_size: .
j_call: TRBJ2-7
v_call: TRBV10-3
d_call: TRBD2
cdr3_nt: TGTGCCATCAGGGAGACTAGCTCTGGCTACGAGCAGTACTTC
cdr3_aa: CAIRETSSGYEQYF

clone_size: .
j_call: TRBJ2-2
v_call: TRBV11-3
d_call: .
cdr3_nt: TGTGCCAGCAGCCTAGGGTACACCGGGGAGCTGTTTTTT
cdr3_aa: CASSLGYTGELFF

clone_size: .
j_call: TRBJ2-7
v_call: TRBV19
d_call: .
cdr3_nt: TGTGCCAGTAGTATAGCCGCCCAAAGCTCCTACGAGCAGTACTTC
cdr3_aa: CASSIAAQSSYEQYF

clone_size: .
j_call: TRBJ2-1
v_call: TRBV11-3
d_call: TRBD2
cdr3_nt: TGTGCCAGCAGCCCGGGACTAGCGGGGGCCTACAATGAGCAGTTCTTC
cdr3_aa: CASSPGLAGAYNEQFF

clone_size: few
j_call: TRBJ1-2
v_call: TRBV7-2
d_call: .
cdr3_nt: TGTGCCAGCAGCAGACGAGGTGAGGAGCACTATGGCTACACCTTC
cdr3_aa: CASSRRGEEHYGYTF

clone_size: .
j_call: TRBJ2-1
v_call: TRBV6-1
d_call: TRBD1
cdr3_nt: TGTGCCAGCAGTTCCGACAGGGGCTTGGACAATGAGCAGTTCTTC
cdr3_aa: CASSSDRGLDNEQFF

clone_size: few
j_call: TRBJ2-5
v_call: TRBV5-4
d_call: .
cdr3_nt: TGTGCCAGCAGCTCCCACTCCCGCGGCGAAGAGACCCAGTACTTC
cdr3_aa: CASSSHSRGEETQYF

clone_size: .
j_call: TRBJ1-3
v_call: TRBV29-1
d_call: .
cdr3_nt: TGCAGCGTCGCCTCGGGAGGATCTGGAAACACCATATATTTT
cdr3_aa: CSVASGGSGNTIYF

clone_size: once
j_call: TRBJ1-5
v_call: TRBV4-1
d_call: .
cdr3_nt: TGCGCCAGCAGCCAAGTGCCGGCGGGCTATAGCAATCAGCCCCAGCATTTT
cdr3_aa: CASSQVPAGYSNQPQHF

clone_size: few
j_call: TRBJ1-2
v_call: TRBV28
d_call: .
cdr3_nt: TGTGCCAGCAGTTTAAGGGGCCTAACTAACTATGGCTACACCTTC
cdr3_aa: CASSLRGLTNYGYTF

clone_size: few
j_call: TRBJ2-5
v_call: TRBV7-7
d_call: TRBD2
cdr3_nt: TGTGCCAGCAGCTTAGGCGCGGGGGGCAGCCAAGAGACCCAGTACTTC
cdr3_aa: CASSLGAGGSQETQYF

clone_size: .
j_call: TRBJ1-5
v_call: TRBV28
d_call: TRBD1
cdr3_nt: TGTGCCAGCAGTTTCCGAGGACAGGGGACATATCAGCCCCAGCATTTT
cdr3_aa: CASSFRGQGTYQPQHF

clone_size: .
j_call: TRBJ1-2
v_call: TRBV21-1
d_call: .
cdr3_nt: TGTGCCAGCAGGCCTCCGACGGACCTCTTAGGCTATGGCTACACCTTC
cdr3_aa: CASRPPTDLLGYGYTF

clone_size: .
j_call: TRBJ1-1
v_call: TRBV29-1
d_call: .
cdr3_nt: TGCAGCGTTGGGAACAGGACGAACACTGAAGCTTTCTTT
cdr3_aa: CSVGNRTNTEAFF

clone_size: few
j_call: TRBJ1-6
v_call: TRBV19
d_call: .
cdr3_nt: TGTGCCAGTAGTAGGTATTTTGAGAATTCACCCCTCCACTTT
cdr3_aa: CASSRYFENSPLHF

clone_size: .
j_call: TRBJ2-6
v_call: TRBV9
d_call: TRBD1
cdr3_nt: TGTGCCAGCAGCCCCGGGACAGAGAGCTCTGGGGCCAACGTCCTGACTTTC
cdr3_aa: CASSPGTESSGANVLTF

clone_size: once
j_call: TRBJ1-5
v_call: TRBV10-3
d_call: .
cdr3_nt: TGTGCCATCAGTGTTGGCAGCCCTTATAGCAATCAGCCCCAGCATTTT
cdr3_aa: CAISVGSPYSNQPQHF

clone_size: many
j_call: TRBJ1-1
v_call: TRBV7-2
d_call: .
cdr3_nt: TGTGCCAGCAGCTTAGAGGTCCCCATGAACACTGAAGCTTTCTTT
cdr3_aa: CASSLEVPMNTEAFF

clone_size: .
j_call: TRBJ2-7
v_call: TRBV4-1
d_call: .
cdr3_nt: TGCGCCAGCAGCCAAGATCGGGTGGGCCATAGTACCCGGCCCCCGTCTCACTACGAGCAGTACTTC
cdr3_aa: CASSQDRVGHSTRPPSHYEQYF

clone_size: few
j_call: TRBJ2-7
v_call: TRBV7-3
d_call: TRBD2
cdr3_nt: TGTGCCAGCAGCCCAGGGGGGACTAGCGGGATTGTAAGCGAGCAGTACTTC
cdr3_aa: CASSPGGTSGIVSEQYF

clone_size: .
j_call: TRBJ2-3
v_call: TRBV5-1
d_call: .
cdr3_nt: TGCGCCAGCAGCTTGGGGGGAGGTTGGACAGATACGCAGTATTTT
cdr3_aa: CASSLGGGWTDTQYF

clone_size: .
j_call: TRBJ2-3
v_call: TRBV7-9
d_call: .
cdr3_nt: TGTGCCAGCACCCGGGACTCCCTCCCTACAGATACGCAGTATTTT
cdr3_aa: CASTRDSLPTDTQYF

clone_size: .
j_call: TRBJ2-7
v_call: TRBV30
d_call: TRBD2
cdr3_nt: TGTGCCTGGAGTCCACTAGCGAACGAGCAGTACTTC
cdr3_aa: CAWSPLANEQYF

clone_size: .
j_call: TRBJ2-5
v_call: TRBV5-1
d_call: TRBD2
cdr3_nt: TGCGCCAGCAGCGGCGGGACTATCCAAGAGACCCAGTACTTC
cdr3_aa: CASSGGTIQETQYF

clone_size: .
j_call: TRBJ1-1
v_call: TRBV10-3
d_call: .
cdr3_nt: TGTGCCATCAGTGAGTCAACGGGGAGCACTGAAGCTTTCTTT
cdr3_aa: CAISESTGSTEAFF

clone_size: .
j_call: TRBJ2-7
v_call: TRBV30
d_call: .
cdr3_nt: TGTGCCTGGAGTGTACTTTTTTCTCCTGAAGGGATCTATCCTCGCCAGCAGTACTTC
cdr3_aa: CAWSVLFSPEGIYPRQQYF

clone_size: .
j_call: TRBJ1-5
v_call: TRBV28
d_call: .
cdr3_nt: TGTGCCAGCGGGAGGGTTGGACAGCCCCAGCATTTT
cdr3_aa: CASGRVGQPQHF

clone_size: .
j_call: TRBJ2-5
v_call: TRBV5-5
d_call: TRBD1
cdr3_nt: TGTGCCAGCAGCTTACTTACAGGGGGTCAAGAGACCCAGTACTTC
cdr3_aa: CASSLLTGGQETQYF

clone_size: .
j_call: TRBJ2-7
v_call: TRBV2
d_call: .
cdr3_nt: TGTGCCAGCAGTGAGGGGGACCCCAATCCGCCGTTGTGGCGGTACGAGCAGTACTTC
cdr3_aa: CASSEGDPNPPLWRYEQYF

clone_size: .
j_call: TRBJ2-7
v_call: TRBV18
d_call: .
cdr3_nt: TGTGCCAGCTCACCCCCGGGGAATTACGAGCAGTACTTC
cdr3_aa: CASSPPGNYEQYF

clone_size: .
j_call: TRBJ1-4
v_call: TRBV9
d_call: TRBD1
cdr3_nt: TGTGCCAGCAGCGAAAACGGACAGGTCTATGAAAAACTGTTTTTT
cdr3_aa: CASSENGQVYEKLFF

clone_size: .
j_call: TRBJ2-7
v_call: TRBV5-1
d_call: .
cdr3_nt: TGCGCCAGCAGCGGACTTAGGCGCGAGGACGAGCAGTACTTC
cdr3_aa: CASSGLRREDEQYF

clone_size: .
j_call: TRBJ1-2
v_call: TRBV2
d_call: TRBD1
cdr3_nt: TGTGCCAGCACCGGACAGGGTCGTGGGGGCTACACCTTC
cdr3_aa: CASTGQGRGGYTF

clone_size: .
j_call: TRBJ2-3
v_call: TRBV19
d_call: TRBD1
cdr3_nt: TGTGCCAGCTCAAACAGGGGGACAGATACGCAGTATTTT
cdr3_aa: CASSNRGTDTQYF

clone_size: once
j_call: TRBJ2-7
v_call: TRBV11-1
d_call: TRBD1
cdr3_nt: TGTGCCAGCAGCTTAGCGGGACAGTGGGACGAGCAGTACTTC
cdr3_aa: CASSLAGQWDEQYF

clone_size: .
j_call: TRBJ2-7
v_call: TRBV6-6
d_call: .
cdr3_nt: TGTGCCAGCAGCTACCTCCCAGGGCCCACCTACGAGCAGTACTTC
cdr3_aa: CASSYLPGPTYEQYF

clone_size: .
j_call: TRBJ2-7
v_call: TRBV5-1
d_call: TRBD2
cdr3_nt: TGCGCCAGCACCAGCGGGAGTGGCTCCTACGAGCAGTACTTC
cdr3_aa: CASTSGSGSYEQYF

clone_size: .
j_call: TRBJ1-5
v_call: TRBV19
d_call: .
cdr3_nt: TGTGCCAGTAGTATAGATCGGGACCGGGCCGGGCCCCAGCATTTT
cdr3_aa: CASSIDRDRAGPQHF

clone_size: .
j_call: TRBJ1-5
v_call: TRBV5-5
d_call: .
cdr3_nt: TGTGCCAGCAGCTCCGGGAGCAATCAGCCCCAGCATTTT
cdr3_aa: CASSSGSNQPQHF

clone_size: .
j_call: TRBJ2-2
v_call: TRBV7-2
d_call: .
cdr3_nt: TGTGCCAGCAGCTTGGACACCGGGGAGCTGTTTTTT
cdr3_aa: CASSLDTGELFF

clone_size: few
j_call: TRBJ2-3
v_call: TRBV15
d_call: .
cdr3_nt: TGTGCCACCAGAGGCGGGCCCACAGATACGCAGTATTTT
cdr3_aa: CATRGGPTDTQYF

clone_size: few
j_call: TRBJ1-3
v_call: TRBV27
d_call: .
cdr3_nt: TGTGCCAGCTGGAGAGGGAGGCCTGGAAACACCATATATTTT
cdr3_aa: CASWRGRPGNTIYF

clone_size: few
j_call: TRBJ2-7
v_call: TRBV19
d_call: .
cdr3_nt: TGTGCCAGTAGCGGAAGTCCCTACGAGCAGTACTTC
cdr3_aa: CASSGSPYEQYF

clone_size: .
j_call: TRBJ2-1
v_call: TRBV30
d_call: .
cdr3_nt: TGTGCCTGGAGTGTACGGCTAGCTGGTGGGGATGAGCAGTTCTTC
cdr3_aa: CAWSVRLAGGDEQFF

clone_size: .
j_call: TRBJ1-1
v_call: TRBV10-3
d_call: TRBD1
cdr3_nt: TGTGCCATCAGTGCGGGGAGGACAGGGATGAACACTGAAGCTTTCTTT
cdr3_aa: CAISAGRTGMNTEAFF

clone_size: .
j_call: TRBJ2-2
v_call: TRBV30
d_call: .
cdr3_nt: TGTGCCTCATACCATGACACCGGGGAGCTGTTTTTT
cdr3_aa: CASYHDTGELFF

clone_size: .
j_call: TRBJ1-4
v_call: TRBV18
d_call: TRBD1
cdr3_nt: TGTGCCAGCTCACCTACTGGGACAGCACATAATGAAAAACTGTTTTTT
cdr3_aa: CASSPTGTAHNEKLFF

clone_size: .
j_call: TRBJ2-3
v_call: TRBV15
d_call: TRBD2
cdr3_nt: TGTGCCACCAGCAGTAGGGGGACTAGAGGCACAGATACGCAGTATTTT
cdr3_aa: CATSSRGTRGTDTQYF

clone_size: few
j_call: TRBJ1-6
v_call: TRBV13
d_call: .
cdr3_nt: TGTGCCAGCAGTTTACCCCTCGGGGCAGCTGCCCCCCTCCACTTT
cdr3_aa: CASSLPLGAAAPLHF

clone_size: .
j_call: TRBJ2-6
v_call: TRBV11-1
d_call: .
cdr3_nt: TGTGCCAGCAGGCTACAGGCCTCTGGGGCCAACGTCCTGACTTTC
cdr3_aa: CASRLQASGANVLTF